The 9 T cell receptor beta chains below all came from one sample that was sequenced in a study of blood T cell repertoires in COVID-19. Repertoires were generated with immunoSEQ multiplex PCR, while TCRdb's copy carries only in-frame clones and drops some. The sample includes 300,000 or so clones, more than 75% of them seen just once. Sequenced sample: peripheral blood. The receptors here all came from a woman in her 50s with acute or convalescent COVID-19.

The chain couples TRBV7-2 to TRBJ1-5; no definite D call. V was shortened by 1 base and J by 3 bases, with 7 bases between the two germline ends. The CDR3 runs 14 residues. Looked up from germline, CDR1 is SGHTA and CDR2 is FQGNSA. The CDR3 sequence is CASSLVSVNQPQHF. The CDR3 DNA sequence: TGTGCCAGCAGCTTAGTCTCCGTCAATCAGCCCCAGCATTTT.

This chain uses TRBV4-2 with TRBJ2-7; D is perhaps TRBD1 (6 bases). This CDR3 spans 14 amino acids. In germline, CDR1 is LGHNA, CDR2 YNFKEQ. V gave up 6 bases and J gave up 3 bases, with 15 bases separating them. In nucleotides, the CDR3 is TGTGCCAGCAGGCTCGGACAGACTTTCTACGAGCAGTACTTC. Protein sequence: CASRLGQTFYEQYF.

This clone was seen more than once but under ten times. The J gene is TRBJ2-2, the V gene TRBV27; 8 bases fit TRBD1. CDR1 MNHEY and CDR2 SMNVEV come from the germline V gene (reference sequence). V gave up 6 bases and J gave up 4 bases; unmatched junction bases: 7. The CDR3 length is 15 residues. In DNA, the CDR3 is TGTGCCAGCAGCTCGACAGGGGCAGGCACCGGGGAGCTGTTTTTT. It encodes CASSSTGAGTGELFF.

The chain couples TRBV7-9 to TRBJ2-7, with 11 positions matching TRBD2. CDR3 length: 16 residues. Losses at the gene ends were 5 bases for V and 3 bases for J; bases not matched to a gene: 9. Germline-derived CDR1 and CDR2 are SEHNR and FQNEAQ (reference sequence). DNA of the CDR3: TGTGCCAGCAGCGGGGGGACTAGCGGAGATCACTACGAGCAGTACTTC. Translated, it gives CASSGGTSGDHYEQYF.

The chain has TRBV6-4 and TRBJ2-7; D might be TRBD1 (5 bases). Germline CDR1 and CDR2: MRHNA and SNTAGT. The CDR3 runs to 12 residues. Trimming stripped 2 bases from V and 13 bases from J, with 15 bases between. CDR3 sequence (DNA): TGTGCCAGCAGTGACACAGGACGAGTGCCCTACTTC. Encoded protein: CASSDTGRVPYF.

The chain employs TRBV19 and TRBJ1-6; possibly TRBD1 for D (6 bases). The CDR3 runs to 14 residues. Trimming removed 6 bases from V and 6 bases from J, with 12 bases in between. In germline, CDR1 is LNHDA, CDR2 SQIVND (reference sequence). The CDR3 DNA is TGTGCCAGTAGCACAGGGTTGAGTAATTCACCCCTCCACTTT. Amino acid sequence: CASSTGLSNSPLHF.

The chain carries TRBV5-1 and TRBJ2-7; D not certain. Deletions cut 1 base from V and 1 base from J, with 9 bases between. The V gene's germline CDR1 is SGHRS and CDR2 YFSETQ. The CDR3 length is 14 residues. CDR3 amino acids: CASSLLGSSYEQYF. As DNA, the CDR3 is TGCGCCAGCAGCTTGCTCGGGTCTTCCTACGAGCAGTACTTC.

The rearrangement joins TRBV7-3 to TRBJ2-2; D gene unclear. Germline lookup yields CDR1 SGHTA and CDR2 FQGTGA. CDR3 length: 16 residues. The V gene lost 1 base and the J gene lost 2 bases, with 11 bases spanning the gap. The CDR3 DNA reads TGTGCCAGCAGCTTAAATGCGCCCGGTAACACCGGGGAGCTGTTTTTT. Protein product: CASSLNAPGNTGELFF.

The genes are TRBV2 and TRBJ2-7; maybe TRBD2 (6 bases). CDR1 and CDR2 from the germline V gene are SNHLY and FYNNEI. V dropped 7 bases and J dropped 3 bases, with 13 bases sitting between them. The CDR3 covers 13 residues. As DNA, the CDR3 is TGTGCCAGCAACGGGCTCGGGGGCTACGAGCAGTACTTC. This codes for CASNGLGGYEQYF.